One sample yielded the 20 T cell receptor beta chains listed below, sequenced in a study of OX40 agonist ivuxolimab in advanced cancers. Libraries were prepared through the immunoSEQ multiplex PCR assay. Held by TCRdb, this immuneACCESS table contains in-frame sequences only and omits some clones. Under half of the omission traces to an unresolved V gene where checked; the cause of the rest is unknown. A total of over 70,000 clones appear in this sample, roughly 85% of them only once. Of the sample, around 2% falls within the top ten clones. Sequencing was performed on CD4+ or CD8+ T cells sorted from blood, taken in a trial of the OX40 agonist ivuxolimab. All receptors derive from an adult with an advanced solid tumor such as melanoma, head and neck, liver or kidney cancer.

The chain uses TRBV30 and TRBJ1-2; no definite D call. Trimming pared 2 bases from V and 3 bases from J, leaving 10 bases between. CDR3 length equals 13 residues. Germline V gene lookup returns CDR1 GTSNPN and CDR2 SVGIG (reference sequence). The CDR3 reads CAWSIGVDYGYTF. For the CDR3, the DNA is TGTGCCTGGAGTATTGGGGTTGACTATGGCTACACCTTC. The full variable domain, completed using reference TRBV30 and TRBJ1-2, is SQTIHQWPATLVQPVGSPLSLECTVEGTSNPNLYWYRQAAGRGLQLLFYSVGIGQISSEVPQNLSASRPQDRQFILSSKKLLLSDSGFYLCAWSIGVDYGYTFGSGTRLTVV.

This chain uses TRBV9 with TRBJ2-3; 11 bases match TRBD2. Trimming removed 4 bases from V and 1 base from J; junction bases left unmatched: 5. Germline CDR1 SGDLS, CDR2 YYNGEE. This CDR3 contains 16 residues. CDR3 DNA sequence: TGTGCCAGCAGCCCCCGGACTAGCGGGCGCACAGATACGCAGTATTTT. Residues: CASSPRTSGRTDTQYF.

This clone came up once. The chain has TRBV6-5 and TRBJ1-2; the D gene is possibly TRBD1 (5 bases). The ends were cut back, 5 bases at V and 8 bases at J, with 21 bases in the middle. CDR3 size: 15 residues. Germline CDR1 is MNHEY and CDR2 is SVGAGI. This chain's CDR3 is CASSPRARRISGYTF. The CDR3 DNA follows: TGTGCCAGCAGTCCCAGGGCCCGTCGAATCAGCGGCTACACCTTC.

This chain uses TRBV4-3 with TRBJ1-5, with TRBD1 as a possible D gene (5 bases). The CDR3 length is 16 residues. V was trimmed by 1 base and J by 0 bases, leaving 10 bases between them. CDR1 is LGHNA and CDR2 is YSLEER in the germline V gene. CDR3 sequence reads: CASSQVGAFSNQPQHF. The CDR3 coding sequence is TGCGCCAGCAGCCAAGTTGGGGCTTTTAGCAATCAGCCCCAGCATTTT.

The chain recombines TRBV9 with TRBJ2-3; TRBD2 matches 12 bases. Per the germline V gene, CDR1 is SGDLS and CDR2 is YYNGEE. The trim removed 2 bases at V and 7 bases at J, leaving 11 bases unmatched. The CDR3 extends over 17 amino acids. The chain's CDR3 is CASSVSSGGAGSNTQYF. CDR3 in DNA: TGTGCCAGCAGCGTTTCTAGCGGGGGGGCCGGGTCAAATACGCAGTATTTT.

The chain carries TRBV28 and TRBJ1-6; TRBD1 agrees at 10 bases. The CDR3 has 19 amino acids. The germline V gene encodes CDR1 MDHEN and CDR2 SYDVKM. J lost 0 bases, V lost 1 base, and 6 bases had no gene match. CDR3 loop: CASSLFWTGGSSYNSPLHF. CDR3 nucleotides: TGTGCCAGCAGTTTATTCTGGACAGGGGGGAGCTCCTATAATTCACCCCTCCACTTT. Full variable domain (remainder filled in from reference TRBV28 and TRBJ1-6): DVKVTQSSRYLVKRTGEKVFLECVQDMDHENMFWYRQDPGLGLRLIYFSYDVKMKEKGDIPEGYSVSREKKERFSLILESASTNQTSMYLCASSLFWTGGSSYNSPLHFGNGTRLTVT.

The V call is TRBV4-3, the J call TRBJ2-7, with D perhaps TRBD1 (5 bases). V shed 0 bases and J shed 5 bases, with 11 bases lying between them. Germline V gives CDR1 LGHNA, CDR2 YSLEER. This CDR3 spans 14 amino acids. The CDR3 DNA sequence: TGCGCCAGCAGCCAAGACAGGGTATCCAACGAGCAGTACTTC. Translated: CASSQDRVSNEQYF.

The rearrangement joins TRBV27 to TRBJ1-2, with 8 bases identical to TRBD1. The V gene end was trimmed by 5 bases and the J gene end by 4 bases; junction bases not matched to a gene: 18. CDR1 and CDR2 from the germline V gene are MNHEY and SMNVEV (reference sequence). This CDR3 has 18 amino acids. The CDR3 DNA reads TGTGCCAGCAGTCCGCAATGGGGAGGACAGGGTTACGGCTATGGCTACACCTTC. This translates into CASSPQWGGQGYGYGYTF.

The CDR3 region has the DNA TGCGCCAGCAGCTTGGAGGCAGACTCTGGAAACACCATATATTTT. Translated, it gives CASSLEADSGNTIYF. The chain has TRBV5-1 and TRBJ1-3, with no clear D. Germline V gives CDR1 SGHRS, CDR2 YFSETQ. The V end was cut by 0 bases, the J end by 0 bases, with 7 bases between. The CDR3 length is 15 residues. The variable domain in full, completed from reference TRBV5-1 and TRBJ1-3, reads KAGVTQTPRYLIKTRGQQVTLSCSPISGHRSVSWYQQTPGQGLQFLFEYFSETQRNKGNFPGRFSGRQFSNSRSEMNVSTLELGDSALYLCASSLEADSGNTIYFGEGSWLTVV.

This rearrangement joins TRBV27 to TRBJ1-1; the D gene is possibly TRBD1 (5 bases). CDR3 length: 15 amino acids. Germline CDR1 is MNHEY and CDR2 is SMNVEV (reference sequence). V shed 0 bases and J shed 4 bases, with 12 bases lying between them. The CDR3 sequence is CASSLSYGGITEAFF. The CDR3 DNA follows: TGTGCCAGCAGTTTATCGTACGGGGGGATCACTGAAGCTTTCTTT.

V usage is TRBV7-6 and J usage is TRBJ1-2; 11 bases are a match to TRBD1. The CDR3 loop spans 14 amino acids. Germline CDR1 SGHVS, CDR2 FNYEAQ. Losses at the gene ends were 1 base for V and 9 bases for J; bases not matched to a gene: 4. The CDR3, as DNA: TGTGCCAGCAGCTTAGAGGGACAGGGGGGGAGCTACACCTTC. It specifies CASSLEGQGGSYTF. Using reference TRBV7-6 and TRBJ1-2 for the parts outside the CDR3, the full variable domain is GAGVSQSPRYKVTKRGQDVALRCDPISGHVSLYWYRQALGQGPEFLTYFNYEAQQDKSGLPNDRFSAERPEGSISTLTIQRTEQRDSAMYRCASSLEGQGGSYTFGSGTRLTVV.

This rearrangement joins TRBV2 to TRBJ2-7, with D possibly matching TRBD2 (5 bases). The CDR3 is made up of 12 amino acids. The ends were cut back, 3 bases at V and 4 bases at J, with 7 bases in the middle. The germline V gene has CDR1 SNHLY and CDR2 FYNNEI. CDR3 DNA sequence: TGTGCCAGCAGTGACGGAGGTTACGAGCAGTACTTC. Protein: CASSDGGYEQYF.

V usage is TRBV12-2 and J usage is TRBJ2-2; whether TRBD2, the table's D call, matches the DNA was not checked. TRBV12-2 is a pseudogene locus. There are 20 residues in the CDR3. CDR3 nucleotides: TGTGCAAGTCGCTTAGAAGGTACTAGCGGGGGGGCTTCGTACACCGGGGAGCTGTTTTTT. Translation: CASRLEGTSGGASYTGELFF.

This chain links TRBV5-1 with TRBJ2-5; TRBD2 is a possible D gene (7 bases). Per germline, CDR1 SGHRS and CDR2 YFSETQ. Trimming pared 7 bases from V and 5 bases from J, leaving 15 bases between. CDR3 length: 13 residues. The DNA for the CDR3 is TGCGCCAGCTTGCGGGGGCAGGGGGAGACCCAGTACTTC. Residues: CASLRGQGETQYF.

This clone was detected only once. This chain joins TRBV4-3 and TRBJ2-3; D gene unclear. V was clipped by 0 bases and J by 2 bases, with 9 bases between them. CDR3 length: 15 amino acids. Germline V CDR1 and CDR2: LGHNA, YSLEER. The CDR3 protein is CASSQDSAITDTQYF. CDR3 in DNA: TGCGCCAGCAGCCAAGACTCCGCGATCACAGATACGCAGTATTTT.

The gene calls are TRBV10-1 and TRBJ2-3; TRBD1 aligns across 9 bases. Germline CDR1 reads WNHNN; CDR2 reads SYGVQD (reference sequence). V dropped 3 bases and J dropped 3; count of bases not matched to a gene: 4. The CDR3 is 15 amino acids. The CDR3 sequence: CASSEEDRGTDTQYF. Written as DNA, the CDR3 is TGCGCCAGCAGTGAAGAGGACAGGGGAACAGATACGCAGTATTTT.

This clone was observed a handful of times. V is TRBV29-1 and J is TRBJ1-1; 8 bases line up with TRBD1. The V and J ends lost 4 bases and 5 bases, in that order; junction bases with no gene match: 6. The CDR3 is made up of 13 amino acids. Looked up from germline, CDR1 is SQVTM and CDR2 is ANQGSEA. As DNA, the CDR3 is TGCAGCGTTGGAGGGACAGGTCTAACTGAAGCTTTCTTT. Protein sequence: CSVGGTGLTEAFF.

This clone was counted between two and nine times. The genes are TRBV6-5 and TRBJ1-5; 7 bases map to TRBD1. Germline loops: CDR1 MNHEY, CDR2 SVGAGI. The CDR3 spans 14 residues. V shed 6 bases and J 6 bases; nucleotides not matched to a gene: 8. In DNA form, the CDR3 reads TGTGCCAGCAGCCCCGACAGGGAAATTCAGCCCCAGCATTTT. This gives the protein CASSPDREIQPQHF.

V is TRBV6-1 and J is TRBJ2-5; D is ambiguous. CDR1 is MNHNS and CDR2 is SASEGT in the germline V gene. This CDR3 region has 13 residues. Trimming cost V 3 bases and J 4 bases, with 9 bases left between them. In nucleotides, the CDR3 is TGTGCCAGCAGTGATTTGATGGCAGAGACCCAGTACTTC. It yields the protein CASSDLMAETQYF.

The genes are TRBV5-5 and TRBJ2-7, with a weak D call TRBD2 (6 bases). Germline lookup yields CDR1 SGHKS and CDR2 YYEKEE (reference sequence). V was pared by 2 bases and J by 5 bases, with 11 bases between. This CDR3 has 13 residues. DNA of the CDR3: TGTGCCAGCAGCTTCGGGACTGCCCACGAGCAGTACTTC. It codes for CASSFGTAHEQYF.